Presented here are 4 T cell receptor beta chains from one specimen sequenced in a study of breast tumors, draining lymph nodes, adjacent tissues. Each CDR3 protein is one row after TCRdb ran MiXCR on the multiplex PCR reads. Of tens of thousands of distinct CDR3 sequences in the sample, over 30% were seen once. The sequenced sample was breast tumor tissue. These receptors all stem from a female donor with breast cancer. Some clones in this sample may be carry-over from other donors' samples.

This clonotype was recorded many times. The chain carries TRBV19 and TRBJ2-7, with D perhaps TRBD2 (6 bases). V was shortened by 6 bases and J by 1 base, with 13 bases between the two germline ends. This CDR3 is built from 14 residues. Germline V gives CDR1 LNHDA, CDR2 SQIVND (reference sequence). In DNA, the CDR3 is TGTGCCAGTAGCTCCTCGGGGGATTCCTACGAGCAGTACTTC. It yields the protein CASSSSGDSYEQYF.

This clonotype was recorded many times. The CDR3 reads CASSYRMGGSQETQYF. The CDR3 nucleotides are TGTGCCAGCAGTTACCGGATGGGAGGGTCCCAAGAGACCCAGTACTTC. The chain recombines TRBV6-2 or TRBV6-3 with TRBJ2-5, with 7 bases identical to TRBD2. CDR3 length: 16 amino acids. The V gene's germline CDR1 is MNHEY and CDR2 SVGEGT. J lost 1 base, V lost 2 bases, and 7 bases had no gene match.

The chain links TRBV28 to TRBJ2-7; D may match TRBD1 or TRBD2 (6 bases each). The CDR3 consists of 12 residues. The germline gives CDR1 MDHEN, CDR2 SYDVKM. Trimming cost V 6 bases and J 9 bases, with 15 bases left between them. The CDR3 reads CASRRRDKVQYF. The CDR3 DNA is TGTGCCAGCAGGAGGCGGGACAAAGTGCAGTACTTC.

This clonotype was seen repeatedly, ten times or more. The V gene is TRBV20-1, the J gene TRBJ2-1; D call uncertain. Trimming took off 1 base at V and 0 bases at J, with 13 bases between the two ends. Germline assignment: CDR1 DFQATT and CDR2 SNEGSKA (reference sequence). This CDR3 comprises 16 residues. As DNA, the CDR3 is TGCAGTGCTAGAGTCGCTGGCGGATTCTCCTACAATGAGCAGTTCTTC. Translation gives CSARVAGGFSYNEQFF.